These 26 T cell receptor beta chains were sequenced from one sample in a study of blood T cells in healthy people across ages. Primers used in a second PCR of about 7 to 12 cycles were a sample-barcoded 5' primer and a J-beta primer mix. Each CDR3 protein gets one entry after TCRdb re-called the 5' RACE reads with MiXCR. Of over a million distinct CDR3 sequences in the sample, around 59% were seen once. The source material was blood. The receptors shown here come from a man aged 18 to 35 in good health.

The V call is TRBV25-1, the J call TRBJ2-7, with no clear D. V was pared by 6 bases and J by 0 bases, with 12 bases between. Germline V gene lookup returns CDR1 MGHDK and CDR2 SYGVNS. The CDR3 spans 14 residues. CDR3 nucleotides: TGTGCCAGCAGGGACGCGTTGAGCTCCTACGAGCAGTACTTC. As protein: CASRDALSSYEQYF.

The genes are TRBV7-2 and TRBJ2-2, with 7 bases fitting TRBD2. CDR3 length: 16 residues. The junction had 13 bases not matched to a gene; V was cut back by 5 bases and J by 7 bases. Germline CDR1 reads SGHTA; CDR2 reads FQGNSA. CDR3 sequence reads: CASSMTSRGRGGELFF. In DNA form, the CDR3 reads TGTGCCAGCAGCATGACCAGCCGTGGGAGGGGCGGGGAGCTGTTTTTT.

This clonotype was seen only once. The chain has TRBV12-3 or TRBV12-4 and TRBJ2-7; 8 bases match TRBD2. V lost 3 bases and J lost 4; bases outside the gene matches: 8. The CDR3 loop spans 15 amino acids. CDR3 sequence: CASSFTSGSWYEQYF. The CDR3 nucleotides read TGTGCCAGCAGTTTTACCAGCGGGAGTTGGTACGAGCAGTACTTC.

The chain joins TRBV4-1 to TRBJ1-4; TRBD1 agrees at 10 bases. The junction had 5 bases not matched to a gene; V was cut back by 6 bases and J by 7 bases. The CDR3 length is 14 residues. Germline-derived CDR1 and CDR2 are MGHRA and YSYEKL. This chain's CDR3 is CASRPTGGFEKLFF. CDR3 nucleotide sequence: TGCGCCAGCAGGCCGACAGGGGGCTTTGAAAAACTGTTTTTT.

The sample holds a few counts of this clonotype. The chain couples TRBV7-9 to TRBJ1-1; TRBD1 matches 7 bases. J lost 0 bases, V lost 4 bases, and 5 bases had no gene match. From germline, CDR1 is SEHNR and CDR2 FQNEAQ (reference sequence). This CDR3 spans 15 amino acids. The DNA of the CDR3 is TGTGCCAGCAGCTCGAAACAGGGGATGAACACTGAAGCTTTCTTT. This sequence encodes CASSSKQGMNTEAFF.

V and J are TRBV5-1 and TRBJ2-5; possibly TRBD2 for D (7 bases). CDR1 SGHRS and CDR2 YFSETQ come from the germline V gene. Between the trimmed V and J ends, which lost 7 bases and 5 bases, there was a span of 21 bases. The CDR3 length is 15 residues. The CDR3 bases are TGCGCCAGCGAAGAAAGGGGGGGCGCGGTGGAGACCCAGTACTTC. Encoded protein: CASEERGGAVETQYF.

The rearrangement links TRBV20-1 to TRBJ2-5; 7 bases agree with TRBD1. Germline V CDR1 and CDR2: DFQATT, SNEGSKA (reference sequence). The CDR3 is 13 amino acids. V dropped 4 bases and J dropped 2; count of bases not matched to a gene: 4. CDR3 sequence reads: CSATIQGQETQYF. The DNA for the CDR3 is TGCAGTGCTACTATACAGGGGCAAGAGACCCAGTACTTC.

The CDR3 bases are TGTGCCAGCAGCCAAGAACGGACTATCGTCGGGGAGCTGTTTTTT. It is translated as CASSQERTIVGELFF. The V gene is TRBV4-2, the J gene TRBJ2-2, with D perhaps TRBD2 (6 bases). The CDR3 is made up of 15 amino acids. Germline values: CDR1 LGHNA, CDR2 YNFKEQ. Deletions cut 0 bases from V and 7 bases from J, with 12 bases between.

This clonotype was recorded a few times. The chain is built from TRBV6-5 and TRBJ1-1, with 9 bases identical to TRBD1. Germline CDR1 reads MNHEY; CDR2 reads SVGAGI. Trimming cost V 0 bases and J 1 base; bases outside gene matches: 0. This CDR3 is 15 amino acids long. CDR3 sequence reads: CASSYSDRGNTEAFF. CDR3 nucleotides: TGTGCCAGCAGTTACTCGGACAGGGGGAACACTGAAGCTTTCTTT.

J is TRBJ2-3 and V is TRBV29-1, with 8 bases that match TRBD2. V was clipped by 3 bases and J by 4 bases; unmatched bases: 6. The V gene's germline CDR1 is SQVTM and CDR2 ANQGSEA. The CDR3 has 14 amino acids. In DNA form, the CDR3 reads TGCAGCGTTGAGGGTAGCGGGGCCCCAGATACGCAGTATTTT. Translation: CSVEGSGAPDTQYF.

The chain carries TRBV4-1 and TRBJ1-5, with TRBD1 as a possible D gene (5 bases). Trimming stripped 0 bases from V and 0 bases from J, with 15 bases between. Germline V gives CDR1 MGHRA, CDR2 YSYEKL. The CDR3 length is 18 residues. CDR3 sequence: CASSQEIGAGYSNQPQHF. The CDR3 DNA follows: TGCGCCAGCAGCCAAGAGATAGGGGCCGGGTATAGCAATCAGCCCCAGCATTTT.

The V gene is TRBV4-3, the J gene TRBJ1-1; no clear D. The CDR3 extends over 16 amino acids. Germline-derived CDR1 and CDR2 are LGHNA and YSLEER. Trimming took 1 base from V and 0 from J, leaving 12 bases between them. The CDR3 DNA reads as TGCGCCAGCAGCCAAGTTCATGGGGATTTGAACACTGAAGCTTTCTTT. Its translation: CASSQVHGDLNTEAFF.

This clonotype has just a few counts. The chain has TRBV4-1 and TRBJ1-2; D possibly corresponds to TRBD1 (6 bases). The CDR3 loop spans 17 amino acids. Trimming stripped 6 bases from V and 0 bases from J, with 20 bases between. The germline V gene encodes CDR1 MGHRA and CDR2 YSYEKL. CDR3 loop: CASREIEQGHANYGYTF. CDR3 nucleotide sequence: TGCGCCAGCAGAGAAATTGAGCAGGGACATGCTAACTATGGCTACACCTTC.

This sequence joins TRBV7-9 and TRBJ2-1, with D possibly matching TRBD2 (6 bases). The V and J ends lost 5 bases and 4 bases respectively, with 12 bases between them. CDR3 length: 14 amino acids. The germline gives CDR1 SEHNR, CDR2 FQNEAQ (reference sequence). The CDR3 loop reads CASSRLVNYNEQFF. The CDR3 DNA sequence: TGTGCCAGCAGCCGACTAGTGAATTACAATGAGCAGTTCTTC. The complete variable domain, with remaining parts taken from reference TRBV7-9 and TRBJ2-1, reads DTGVSQNPRHKITKRGQNVTFRCDPISEHNRLYWYRQTLGQGPEFLTYFQNEAQLEKSRLLSDRFSAERPKGSFSTLEIQRTEQGDSAMYLCASSRLVNYNEQFFGPGTRLTVL.

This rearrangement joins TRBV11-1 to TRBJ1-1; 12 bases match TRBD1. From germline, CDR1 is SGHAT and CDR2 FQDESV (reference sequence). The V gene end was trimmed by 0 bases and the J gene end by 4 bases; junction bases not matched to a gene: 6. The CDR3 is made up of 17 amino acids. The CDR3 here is CASSLAWGTGGRTEAFF. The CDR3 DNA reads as TGTGCCAGCAGCTTAGCGTGGGGGACAGGGGGCCGCACTGAAGCTTTCTTT.

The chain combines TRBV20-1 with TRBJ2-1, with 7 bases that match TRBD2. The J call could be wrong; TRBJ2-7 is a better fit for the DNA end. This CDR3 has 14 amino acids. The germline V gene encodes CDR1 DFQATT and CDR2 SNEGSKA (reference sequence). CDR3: CSAVGGTDNNEQYF. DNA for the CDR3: TGCAGTGCCGTGGGAGGGACCGACAACAATGAGCAGTACTTC.

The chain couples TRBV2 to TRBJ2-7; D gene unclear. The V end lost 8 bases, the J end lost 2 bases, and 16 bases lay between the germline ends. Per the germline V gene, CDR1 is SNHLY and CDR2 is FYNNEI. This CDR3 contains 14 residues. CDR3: CASAFTSPAYEQYF. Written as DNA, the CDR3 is TGTGCCAGCGCGTTCACCTCCCCGGCCTACGAGCAGTACTTC.

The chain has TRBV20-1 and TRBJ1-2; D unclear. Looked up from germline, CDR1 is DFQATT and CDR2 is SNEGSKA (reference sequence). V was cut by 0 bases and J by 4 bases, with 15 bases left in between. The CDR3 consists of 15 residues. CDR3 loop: CSARDLPRVGYGYTF. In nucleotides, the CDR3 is TGCAGTGCTAGAGACCTACCGCGGGTTGGCTATGGCTACACCTTC.

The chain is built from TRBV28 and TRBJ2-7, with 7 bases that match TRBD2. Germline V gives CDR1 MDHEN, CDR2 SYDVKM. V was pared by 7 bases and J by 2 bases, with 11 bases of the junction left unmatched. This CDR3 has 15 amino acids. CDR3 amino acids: CASTQPPSGTYEQYF. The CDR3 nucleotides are TGTGCCAGCACCCAACCCCCTAGCGGAACCTACGAGCAGTACTTC.

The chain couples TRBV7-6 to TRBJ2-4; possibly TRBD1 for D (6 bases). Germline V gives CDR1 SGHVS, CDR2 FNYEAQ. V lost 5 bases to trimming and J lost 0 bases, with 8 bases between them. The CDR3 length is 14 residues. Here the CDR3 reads CASSPGAAKNIQYF. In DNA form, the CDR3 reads TGTGCCAGCAGCCCAGGGGCAGCCAAAAACATTCAGTACTTC.

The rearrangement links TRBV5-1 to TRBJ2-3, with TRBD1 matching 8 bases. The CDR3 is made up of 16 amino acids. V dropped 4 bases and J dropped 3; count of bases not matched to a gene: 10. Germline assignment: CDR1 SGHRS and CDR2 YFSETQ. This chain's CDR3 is CASSPSDRGRTDTQYF. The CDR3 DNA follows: TGCGCCAGCAGCCCCTCTGACAGGGGAAGAACAGATACGCAGTATTTT. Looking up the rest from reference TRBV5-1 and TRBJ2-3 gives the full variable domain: KAGVTQTPRYLIKTRGQQVTLSCSPISGHRSVSWYQQTPGQGLQFLFEYFSETQRNKGNFPGRFSGRQFSNSRSEMNVSTLELGDSALYLCASSPSDRGRTDTQYFGPGTRLTVL.

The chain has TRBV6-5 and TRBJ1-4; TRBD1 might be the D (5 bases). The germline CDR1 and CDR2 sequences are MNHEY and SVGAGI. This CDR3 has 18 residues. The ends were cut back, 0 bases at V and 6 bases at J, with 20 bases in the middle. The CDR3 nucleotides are TGTGCCAGCAGTTACTCGACCCAGGTCGGGACCCCTGATGAAAAACTGTTTTTT. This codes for CASSYSTQVGTPDEKLFF.

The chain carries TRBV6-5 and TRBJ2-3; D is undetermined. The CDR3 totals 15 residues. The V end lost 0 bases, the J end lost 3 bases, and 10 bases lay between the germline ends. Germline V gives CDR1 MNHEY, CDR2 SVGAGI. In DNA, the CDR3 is TGTGCCAGCAGTTACTCCCGTACTACAACAGATACGCAGTATTTT. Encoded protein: CASSYSRTTTDTQYF.

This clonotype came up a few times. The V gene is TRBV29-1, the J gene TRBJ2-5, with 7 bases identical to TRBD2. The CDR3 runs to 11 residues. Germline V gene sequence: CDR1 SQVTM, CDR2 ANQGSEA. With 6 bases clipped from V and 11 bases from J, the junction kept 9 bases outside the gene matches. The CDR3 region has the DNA TGCAGCGTAGAACGGGACTACTCGCAGTACTTC. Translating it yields CSVERDYSQYF.

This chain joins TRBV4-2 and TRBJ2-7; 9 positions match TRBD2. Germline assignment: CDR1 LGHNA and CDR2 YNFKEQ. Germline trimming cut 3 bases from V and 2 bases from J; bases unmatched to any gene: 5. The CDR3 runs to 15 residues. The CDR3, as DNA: TGTGCCAGCAGCCAGTTAGCGGGGGCCGCCTACGAGCAGTACTTC. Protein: CASSQLAGAAYEQYF.

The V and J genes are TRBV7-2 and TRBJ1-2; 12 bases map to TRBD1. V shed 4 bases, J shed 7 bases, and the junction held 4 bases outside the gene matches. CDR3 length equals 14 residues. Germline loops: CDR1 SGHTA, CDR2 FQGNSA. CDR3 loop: CASSSTGQGAGYTF. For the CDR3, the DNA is TGTGCCAGCAGCTCCACGGGACAGGGGGCTGGCTACACCTTC.